Listed below are T cell receptor beta chains from one sample, sequenced in a study. TCRdb passed the RT-PCR reads through MiXCR, listing each CDR3 protein once. The table shows hundreds of thousands of distinct CDR3 sequences, with approximately 15% occurring only once. The sample comprised memory CD4+ T cells from blood. The receptors originated from a female donor in good health, serving as a healthy control. The CDR3 runs from the conserved cysteine through the conserved F or W. A D gene is named only where the DNA matches it firmly. The listing skips clone size in some rows; elsewhere it reads once, few, many or a size class.

D gene	J gene	V gene	clone size	CDR3 protein	CDR3 DNA
NA	TRBJ1-5	TRBV12-3/TRBV12-4	NA	CASSLEVGSGNQPQHF	TGTGCCAGCAGTTTAGAGGTGGGGAGCGGCAATCAGCCCCAGCATTTT
TRBD1	TRBJ2-1	TRBV28	NA	CASSLGQGTPNEQFF	TGTGCCAGCAGTTTAGGACAGGGCACCCCCAATGAGCAGTTCTTC
TRBD1	TRBJ2-5	TRBV7-7	few	CASSRGGQGPQETQYF	TGTGCCAGCAGCCGAGGGGGACAGGGGCCTCAAGAGACCCAGTACTTC
TRBD1	TRBJ2-7	TRBV20-1	many	CSATLQGAGEQYF	TGCAGTGCCACCCTACAGGGGGCTGGGGAGCAGTACTTC
NA	TRBJ1-2	TRBV15	many	CATSRSVTDYNYGYTF	TGTGCCACCAGCAGATCCGTGACAGATTATAACTATGGCTACACCTTC
TRBD2	TRBJ2-1	TRBV3-1	few	CASSPSERGGDNEQFF	TGTGCCAGCAGCCCGTCTGAGCGGGGGGGAGACAATGAGCAGTTCTTC
TRBD2	TRBJ2-7	TRBV6-5	many	CASSYSAASGTRTEQYF	TGTGCCAGCAGTTACTCTGCGGCTAGCGGGACCCGAACCGAGCAGTACTTC
TRBD1	TRBJ2-7	TRBV10-3	few	CAISEFGQGGEQYF	TGTGCCATCAGTGAGTTCGGACAGGGGGGAGAGCAGTACTTC
NA	TRBJ2-1	TRBV6-5	many	CASSYSYSMSSYNEQFF	TGTGCCAGCAGTTACTCGTATTCGATGAGCTCCTACAATGAGCAGTTCTTC
NA	TRBJ2-6	TRBV9	NA	CASSVGTGFSGANVLTF	TGTGCCAGCAGCGTTGGAACAGGGTTTTCTGGGGCCAACGTCCTGACTTTC
NA	TRBJ1-2	TRBV29-1	NA	CSAQQTAYGYTF	TGCAGCGCCCAGCAGACGGCCTATGGCTACACCTTC
NA	TRBJ2-2	TRBV6-5	many	CATKGVFSTGELFF	TGTGCCACAAAGGGGGTGTTCTCCACCGGGGAGCTGTTTTTT
TRBD1	TRBJ1-2	TRBV7-9	NA	CVTHHRGNYGYTF	TGTGTTACGCACCACAGGGGTAACTATGGCTACACCTTC
TRBD2	TRBJ2-3	TRBV20-1	NA	CSAPTSGRPSAVRAGTQYF	TGCAGTGCCCCGACTAGCGGGAGACCGTCGGCGGTACGGGCAGGTACGCAGTATTTT
TRBD1	TRBJ1-1	TRBV18	NA	CASSPFLAPGQGDTEAFF	TGTGCCAGCTCACCCTTTCTAGCCCCGGGACAGGGGGACACTGAAGCTTTCTTT
NA	TRBJ2-5	TRBV29-1	many	CSAGGETQYF	TGCAGCGCTGGAGGGGAGACCCAGTACTTC
TRBD2	TRBJ2-3	TRBV3-1	few	CASSQTSGSFPDTQYF	TGTGCCAGCAGCCAGACTAGCGGGAGTTTCCCAGATACGCAGTATTTT
NA	TRBJ2-7	TRBV7-2	many	CASSQTGTTIEQYF	TGTGCCAGCAGCCAAACCGGGACAACTATAGAGCAGTACTTC
NA	TRBJ1-5	TRBV7-9	NA	CASSLGGGLGQPQHF	TGTGCCAGCAGCTTAGGTGGGGGGCTGGGGCAGCCCCAGCATTTT
TRBD2	TRBJ2-7	TRBV7-8	NA	CASSSLAVSSYEQYF	TGTGCCAGCAGCTCCCTAGCGGTTAGCTCCTACGAGCAGTACTTC
NA	TRBJ1-2	TRBV10-3	NA	CAIRDQANYGYTF	TGTGCCATCAGGGACCAAGCTAACTATGGCTACACCTTC